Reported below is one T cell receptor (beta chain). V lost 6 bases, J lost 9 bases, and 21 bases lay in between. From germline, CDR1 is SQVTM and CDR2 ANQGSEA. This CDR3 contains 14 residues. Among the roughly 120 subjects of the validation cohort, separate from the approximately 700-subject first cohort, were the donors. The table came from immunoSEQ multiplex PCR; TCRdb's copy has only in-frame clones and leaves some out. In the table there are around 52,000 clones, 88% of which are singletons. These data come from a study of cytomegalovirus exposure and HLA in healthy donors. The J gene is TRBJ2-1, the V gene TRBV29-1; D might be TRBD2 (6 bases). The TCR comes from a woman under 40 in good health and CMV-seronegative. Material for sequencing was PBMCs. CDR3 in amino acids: CSVRQRATGGEQFF. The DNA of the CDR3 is TGCAGCGTACGACAGAGAGCGACCGGGGGTGAGCAGTTCTTC.